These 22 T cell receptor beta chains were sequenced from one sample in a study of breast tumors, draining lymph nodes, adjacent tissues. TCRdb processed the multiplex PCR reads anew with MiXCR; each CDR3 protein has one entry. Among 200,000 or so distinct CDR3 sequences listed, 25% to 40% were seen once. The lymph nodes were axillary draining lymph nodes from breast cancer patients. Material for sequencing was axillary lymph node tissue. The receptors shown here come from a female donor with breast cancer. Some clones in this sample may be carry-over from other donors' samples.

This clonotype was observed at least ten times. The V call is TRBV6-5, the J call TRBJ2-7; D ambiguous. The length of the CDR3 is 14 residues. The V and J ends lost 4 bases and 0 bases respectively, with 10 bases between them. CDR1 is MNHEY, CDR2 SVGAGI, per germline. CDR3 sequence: CASSSPMSSYEQYF. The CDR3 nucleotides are TGTGCCAGCAGTTCCCCAATGAGCTCCTACGAGCAGTACTTC.

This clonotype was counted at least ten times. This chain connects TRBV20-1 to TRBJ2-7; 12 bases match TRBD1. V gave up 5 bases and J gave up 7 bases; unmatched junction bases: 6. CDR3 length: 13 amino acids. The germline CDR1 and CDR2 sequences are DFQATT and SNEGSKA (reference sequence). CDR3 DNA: TGCAGTGCTGGGGGACAGGGGGCAGGGGAGCAGTACTTC. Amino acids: CSAGGQGAGEQYF.

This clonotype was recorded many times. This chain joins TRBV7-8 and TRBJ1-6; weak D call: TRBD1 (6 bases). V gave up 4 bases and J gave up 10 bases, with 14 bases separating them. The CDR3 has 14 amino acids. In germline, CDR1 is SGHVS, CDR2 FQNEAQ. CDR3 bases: TGTGCCAGCAGCTCACTAGGAGGGGGATCACCCCTCCACTTT. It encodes CASSSLGGGSPLHF.

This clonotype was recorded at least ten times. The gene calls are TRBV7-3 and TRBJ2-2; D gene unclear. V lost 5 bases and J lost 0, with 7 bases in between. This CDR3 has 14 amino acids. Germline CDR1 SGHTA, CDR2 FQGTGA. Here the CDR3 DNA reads TGTGCCAGCAGCCCCCGACCGAACACCGGGGAGCTGTTTTTT. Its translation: CASSPRPNTGELFF.

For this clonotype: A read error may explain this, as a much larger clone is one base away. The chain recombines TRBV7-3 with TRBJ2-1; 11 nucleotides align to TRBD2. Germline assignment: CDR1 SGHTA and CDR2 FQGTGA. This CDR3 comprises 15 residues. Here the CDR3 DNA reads TGTGCCAGCAGCCTCCTAGCGGGAGGATACAATGAGCAGCTCTTC. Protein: CASSLLAGGYNEQLF.

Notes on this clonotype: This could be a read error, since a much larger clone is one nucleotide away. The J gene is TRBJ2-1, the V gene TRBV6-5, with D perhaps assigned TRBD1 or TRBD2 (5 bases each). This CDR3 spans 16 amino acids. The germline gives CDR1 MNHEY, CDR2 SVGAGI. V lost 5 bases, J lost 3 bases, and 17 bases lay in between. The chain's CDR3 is CASSRDPQAFYNEQFF. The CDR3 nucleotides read TGTGCCAGCAGTAGGGACCCGCAGGCTTTCTACAATGAGCAGTTCTTC.

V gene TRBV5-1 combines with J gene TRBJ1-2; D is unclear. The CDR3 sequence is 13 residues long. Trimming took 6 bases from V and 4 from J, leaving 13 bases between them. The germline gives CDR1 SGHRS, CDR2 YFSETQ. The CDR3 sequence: CASTLAGIYGYTF. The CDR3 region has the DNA TGCGCCAGCACACTAGCGGGTATCTATGGCTACACCTTC.

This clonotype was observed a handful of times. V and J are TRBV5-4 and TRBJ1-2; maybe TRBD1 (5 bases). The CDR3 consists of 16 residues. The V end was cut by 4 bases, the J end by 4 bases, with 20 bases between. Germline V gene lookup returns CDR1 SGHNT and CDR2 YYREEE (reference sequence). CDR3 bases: TGTGCCAGCAGCCGTGTAGGACCGGGGGATAGCTATGGCTACACCTTC. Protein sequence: CASSRVGPGDSYGYTF.

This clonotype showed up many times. For the CDR3, the DNA is TGCGCCAGCAGCCAACATCTAGCGAGAGCCCTCACAGATACGCAGTATTTT. Translating gives CASSQHLARALTDTQYF. This sequence joins TRBV4-3 and TRBJ2-3; tentative D call: TRBD2 (6 bases). The CDR3 spans 17 residues. CDR1 is LGHNA, CDR2 YSLEER, per germline. V lost 2 bases to trimming and J lost 2 bases, with 17 bases between them.

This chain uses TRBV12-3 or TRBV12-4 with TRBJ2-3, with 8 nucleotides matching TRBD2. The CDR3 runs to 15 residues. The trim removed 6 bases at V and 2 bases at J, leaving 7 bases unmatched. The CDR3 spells CASSLGLASTDTQYF. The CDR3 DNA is TGTGCCAGCAGCCTCGGACTAGCCTCCACAGATACGCAGTATTTT.

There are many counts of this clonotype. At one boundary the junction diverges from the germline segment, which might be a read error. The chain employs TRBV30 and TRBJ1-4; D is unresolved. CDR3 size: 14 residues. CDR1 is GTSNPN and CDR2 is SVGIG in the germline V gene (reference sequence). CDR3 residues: CAWSVGGNNEKLSF. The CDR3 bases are TGTGCCTGGAGTGTAGGAGGGAATAATGAAAAACTGTCTTTT.

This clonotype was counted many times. The CDR3 here is CASTNKQGAYGYTF. The CDR3 DNA reads TGTGCCAGCACTAATAAACAGGGTGCCTATGGCTACACCTTC. This chain uses TRBV6-5 with TRBJ1-2; tentatively, D is TRBD1 (6 bases). Trimming cost V 7 bases and J 4 bases, with 16 bases left between them. This CDR3 contains 14 residues. The V gene's germline CDR1 is MNHEY and CDR2 SVGAGI.

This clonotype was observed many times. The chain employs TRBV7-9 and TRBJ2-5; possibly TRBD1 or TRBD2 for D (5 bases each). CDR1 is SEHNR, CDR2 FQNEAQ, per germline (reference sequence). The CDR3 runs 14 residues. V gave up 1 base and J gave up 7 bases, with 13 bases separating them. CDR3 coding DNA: TGTGCCAGCAGCTTAGGCCTGGGACGGAGGACCCAGTACTTC. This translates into CASSLGLGRRTQYF. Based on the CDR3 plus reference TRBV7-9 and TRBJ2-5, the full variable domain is DTGVSQNPRHKITKRGQNVTFRCDPISEHNRLYWYRQTLGQGPEFLTYFQNEAQLEKSRLLSDRFSAERPKGSFSTLEIQRTEQGDSAMYLCASSLGLGRRTQYFGPGTRLLVL.

The CDR3 DNA reads TGCAGTGCTAGCAATAGCAATCAGCCCCAGCATTTT. It specifies CSASNSNQPQHF. This chain joins TRBV20-1 and TRBJ1-5; unclear D gene. V was shortened by 3 bases and J by 0 bases, with 3 bases between the two germline ends. The CDR3 contains 12 residues. Germline CDR1 is DFQATT and CDR2 is SNEGSKA (reference sequence).

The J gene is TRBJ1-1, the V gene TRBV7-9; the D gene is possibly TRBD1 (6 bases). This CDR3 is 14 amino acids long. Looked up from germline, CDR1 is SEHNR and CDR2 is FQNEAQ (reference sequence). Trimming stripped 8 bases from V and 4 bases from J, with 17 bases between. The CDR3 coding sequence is TGTGCCAGCGGGGGGCGGGGGGGGGGCACTGAAGCTTTCTTT. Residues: CASGGRGGGTEAFF. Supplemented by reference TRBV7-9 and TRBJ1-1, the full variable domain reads DTGVSQNPRHKITKRGQNVTFRCDPISEHNRLYWYRQTLGQGPEFLTYFQNEAQLEKSRLLSDRFSAERPKGSFSTLEIQRTEQGDSAMYLCASGGRGGGTEAFFGQGTRLTVV.

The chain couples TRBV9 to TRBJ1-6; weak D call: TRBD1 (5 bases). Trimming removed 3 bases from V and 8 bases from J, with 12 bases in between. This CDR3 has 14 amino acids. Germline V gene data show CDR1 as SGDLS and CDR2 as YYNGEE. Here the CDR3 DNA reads TGTGCCAGCAGCGCTAGCCGGGACTATTCACCCCTCCACTTT. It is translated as CASSASRDYSPLHF.

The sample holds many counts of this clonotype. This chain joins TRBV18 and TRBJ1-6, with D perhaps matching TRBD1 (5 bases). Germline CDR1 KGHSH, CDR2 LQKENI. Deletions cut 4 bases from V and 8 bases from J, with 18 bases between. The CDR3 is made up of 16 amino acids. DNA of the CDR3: TGTGCCAGCTCACGACAACCCCGGGGCAGTTATTCACCCCTCCACTTT. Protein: CASSRQPRGSYSPLHF.

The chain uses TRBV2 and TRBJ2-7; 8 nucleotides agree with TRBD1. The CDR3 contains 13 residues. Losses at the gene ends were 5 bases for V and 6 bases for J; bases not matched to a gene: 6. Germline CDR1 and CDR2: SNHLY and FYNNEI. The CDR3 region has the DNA TGTGCCAGCAGTCAGGACAGGGAACGCGAGCAGTACTTC. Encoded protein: CASSQDREREQYF. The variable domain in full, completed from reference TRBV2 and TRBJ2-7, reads EPEVTQTPSHQVTQMGQEVILRCVPISNHLYFYWYRQILGQKVEFLVSFYNNEISEKSEIFDDQFSVERPDGSNFTLKIRSTKLEDSAMYFCASSQDREREQYFGPGTRLTVT.

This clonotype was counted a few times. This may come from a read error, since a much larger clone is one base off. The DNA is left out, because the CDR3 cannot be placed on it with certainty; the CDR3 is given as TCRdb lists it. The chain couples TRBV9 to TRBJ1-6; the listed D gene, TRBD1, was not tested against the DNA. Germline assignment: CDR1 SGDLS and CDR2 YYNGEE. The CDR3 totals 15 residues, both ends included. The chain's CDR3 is CASSVGPGISSPPHF.

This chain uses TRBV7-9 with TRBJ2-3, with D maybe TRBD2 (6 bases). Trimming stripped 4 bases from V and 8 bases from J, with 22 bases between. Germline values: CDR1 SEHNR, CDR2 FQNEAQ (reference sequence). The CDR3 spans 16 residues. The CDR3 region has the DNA TGTGCCAGCAGCTCCCGGCTGGGGGGTGGATTAGGTACGCAGTATTTT. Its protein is CASSSRLGGGLGTQYF.

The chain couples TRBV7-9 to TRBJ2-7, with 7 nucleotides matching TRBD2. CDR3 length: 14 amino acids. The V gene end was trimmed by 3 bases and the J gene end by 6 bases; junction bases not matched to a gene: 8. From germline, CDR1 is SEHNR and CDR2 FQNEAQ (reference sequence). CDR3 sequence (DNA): TGTGCCAGCAGCTTGGAACTGGGGGAGGGCGAGCAGTACTTC. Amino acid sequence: CASSLELGEGEQYF.

The CDR3 is CASHPGTTNYGYTF. The CDR3 DNA sequence: TGTGCCAGCCACCCCGGGACGACTAACTATGGCTACACCTTC. The chain employs TRBV6-2 or TRBV6-3 and TRBJ1-2; tentative D call: TRBD1 (5 bases). Germline V gives CDR1 MNHEY, CDR2 SVGEGT. The CDR3 has 14 residues. The ends were cut back, 8 bases at V and 0 bases at J, with 13 bases in the middle.